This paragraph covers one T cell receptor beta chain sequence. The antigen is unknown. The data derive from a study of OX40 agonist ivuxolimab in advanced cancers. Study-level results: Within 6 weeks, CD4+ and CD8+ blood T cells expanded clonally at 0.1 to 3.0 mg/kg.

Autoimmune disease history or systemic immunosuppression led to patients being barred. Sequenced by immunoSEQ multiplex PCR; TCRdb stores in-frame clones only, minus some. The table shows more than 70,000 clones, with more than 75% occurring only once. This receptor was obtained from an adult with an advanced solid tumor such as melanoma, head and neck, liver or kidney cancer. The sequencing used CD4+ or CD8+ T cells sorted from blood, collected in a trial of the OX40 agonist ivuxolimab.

Written as DNA, the CDR3 is TGTGCCAGCAGCTCGAGACTAGCGGGAGGCGGTGAGCAGTTCTTC. It specifies CASSSRLAGGGEQFF. The rearrangement joins TRBV11-2 to TRBJ2-1; 13 nucleotides match TRBD2. CDR3 length equals 15 residues. With 4 bases clipped from V and 9 bases from J, the junction kept 6 bases outside the gene matches. Germline lookup yields CDR1 SGHAT and CDR2 FQNNGV.